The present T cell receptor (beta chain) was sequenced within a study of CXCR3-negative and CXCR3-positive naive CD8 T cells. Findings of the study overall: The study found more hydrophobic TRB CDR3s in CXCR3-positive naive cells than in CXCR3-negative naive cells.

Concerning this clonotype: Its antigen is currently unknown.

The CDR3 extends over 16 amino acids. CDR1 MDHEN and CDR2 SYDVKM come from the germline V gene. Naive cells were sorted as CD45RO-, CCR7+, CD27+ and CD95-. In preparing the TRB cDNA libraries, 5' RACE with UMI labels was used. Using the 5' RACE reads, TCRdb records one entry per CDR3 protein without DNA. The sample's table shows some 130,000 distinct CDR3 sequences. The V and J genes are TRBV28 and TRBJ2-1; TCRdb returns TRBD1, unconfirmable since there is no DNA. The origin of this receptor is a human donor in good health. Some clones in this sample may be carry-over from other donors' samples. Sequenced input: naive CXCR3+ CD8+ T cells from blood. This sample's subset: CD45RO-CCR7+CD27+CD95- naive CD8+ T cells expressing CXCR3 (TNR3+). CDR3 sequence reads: CASSRYRGRTYNEQFF.